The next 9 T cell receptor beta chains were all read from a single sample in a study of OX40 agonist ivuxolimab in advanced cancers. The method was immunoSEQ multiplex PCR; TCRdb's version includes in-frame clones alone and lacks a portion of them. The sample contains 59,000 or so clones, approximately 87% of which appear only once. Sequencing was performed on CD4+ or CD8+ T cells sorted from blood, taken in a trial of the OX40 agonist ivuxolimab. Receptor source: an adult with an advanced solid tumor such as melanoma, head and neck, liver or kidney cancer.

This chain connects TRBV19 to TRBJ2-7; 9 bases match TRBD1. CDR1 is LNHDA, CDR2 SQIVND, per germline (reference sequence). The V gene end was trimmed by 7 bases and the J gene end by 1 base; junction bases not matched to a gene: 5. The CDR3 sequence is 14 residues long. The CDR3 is CASTRTGESYEQYF. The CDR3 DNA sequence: TGTGCCAGTACCAGGACAGGGGAGTCCTACGAGCAGTACTTC.

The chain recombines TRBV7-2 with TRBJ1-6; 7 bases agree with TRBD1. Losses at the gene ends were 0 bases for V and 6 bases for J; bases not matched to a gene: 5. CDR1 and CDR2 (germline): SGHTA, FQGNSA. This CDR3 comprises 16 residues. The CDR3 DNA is TGTGCCAGCAGCTTAGCGGGAGGGGGCGGTAATTCACCCCTCCACTTT. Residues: CASSLAGGGGNSPLHF.

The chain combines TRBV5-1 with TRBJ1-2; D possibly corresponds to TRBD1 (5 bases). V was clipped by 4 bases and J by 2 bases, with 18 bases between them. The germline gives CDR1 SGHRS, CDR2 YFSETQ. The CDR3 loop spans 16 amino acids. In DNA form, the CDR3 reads TGCGCCAGCAGCCCCGGGGGGTTTATTTTGAACTATGGCTACACCTTC. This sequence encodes CASSPGGFILNYGYTF.

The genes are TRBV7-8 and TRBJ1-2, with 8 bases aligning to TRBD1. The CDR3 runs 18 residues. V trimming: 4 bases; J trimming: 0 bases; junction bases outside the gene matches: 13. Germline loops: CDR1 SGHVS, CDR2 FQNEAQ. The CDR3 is CASSSSLDRVRSNYGYTF. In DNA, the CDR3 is TGTGCCAGCAGCTCGAGCCTGGACAGGGTGCGGTCTAACTATGGCTACACCTTC.

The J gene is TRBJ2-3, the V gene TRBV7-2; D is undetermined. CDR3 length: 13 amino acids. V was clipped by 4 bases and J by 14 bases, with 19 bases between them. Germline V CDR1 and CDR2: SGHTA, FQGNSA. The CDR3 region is CASSSPGPTASYF. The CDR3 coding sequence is TGTGCCAGCAGCTCACCCGGGCCTACCGCGTCGTATTTT.

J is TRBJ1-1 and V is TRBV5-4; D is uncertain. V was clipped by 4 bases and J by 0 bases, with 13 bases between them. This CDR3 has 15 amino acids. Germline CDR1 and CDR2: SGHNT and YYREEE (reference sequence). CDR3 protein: CASSPRGPLNTEAFF. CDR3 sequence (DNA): TGTGCCAGCAGCCCCCGAGGGCCGCTGAACACTGAAGCTTTCTTT.

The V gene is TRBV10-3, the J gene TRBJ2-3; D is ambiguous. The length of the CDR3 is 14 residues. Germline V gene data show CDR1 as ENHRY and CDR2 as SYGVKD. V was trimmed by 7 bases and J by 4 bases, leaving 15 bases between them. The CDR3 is CAITPAGKSDTQYF. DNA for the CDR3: TGTGCCATCACACCCGCTGGCAAATCAGATACGCAGTATTTT.

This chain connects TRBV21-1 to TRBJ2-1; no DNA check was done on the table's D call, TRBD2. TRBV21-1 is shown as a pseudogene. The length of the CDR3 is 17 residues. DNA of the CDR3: TGTGCCAGCACCGAAAACCTTAGCGAAAGCTCCTACAATGAGCAGTTCTTC. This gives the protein CASTENLSESSYNEQFF.

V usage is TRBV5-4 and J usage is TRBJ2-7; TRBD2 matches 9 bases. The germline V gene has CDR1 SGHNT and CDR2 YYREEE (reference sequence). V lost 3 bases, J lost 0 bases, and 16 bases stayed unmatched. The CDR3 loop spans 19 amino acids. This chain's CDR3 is CASSSAQPLSGGSSYEQYF. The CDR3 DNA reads TGTGCCAGCAGCTCAGCACAACCTCTGAGCGGGGGGAGCTCCTACGAGCAGTACTTC. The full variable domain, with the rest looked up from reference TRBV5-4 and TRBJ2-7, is ETGVTQSPTHLIKTRGQQVTLRCSSQSGHNTVSWYQQALGQGPQFIFQYYREEENGRGNFPPRFSGLQFPNYSSELNVNALELDDSALYLCASSSAQPLSGGSSYEQYFGPGTRLTVT.